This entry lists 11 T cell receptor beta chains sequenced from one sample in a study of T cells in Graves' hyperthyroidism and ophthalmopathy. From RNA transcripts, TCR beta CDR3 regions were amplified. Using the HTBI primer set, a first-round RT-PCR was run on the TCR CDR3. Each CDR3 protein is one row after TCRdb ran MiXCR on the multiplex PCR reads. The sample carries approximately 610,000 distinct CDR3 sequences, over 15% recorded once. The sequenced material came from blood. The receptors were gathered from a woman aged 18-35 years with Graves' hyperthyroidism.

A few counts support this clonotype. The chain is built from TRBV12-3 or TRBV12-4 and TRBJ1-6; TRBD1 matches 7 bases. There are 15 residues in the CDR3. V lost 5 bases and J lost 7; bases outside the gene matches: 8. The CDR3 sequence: CASSHTTGKNSPLHF. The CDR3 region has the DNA TGTGCCAGCAGTCATACGACAGGGAAAAATTCACCCCTCCACTTT.

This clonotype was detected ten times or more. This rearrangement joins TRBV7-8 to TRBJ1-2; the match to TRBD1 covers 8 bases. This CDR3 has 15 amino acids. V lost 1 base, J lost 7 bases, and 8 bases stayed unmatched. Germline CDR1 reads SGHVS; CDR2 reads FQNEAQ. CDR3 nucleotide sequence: TGTGCCAGCAGCTTAGTACTAGACAGGGGCTCTGGCTACACCTTC. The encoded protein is CASSLVLDRGSGYTF. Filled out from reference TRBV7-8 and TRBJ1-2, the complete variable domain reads GAGVSQSPRYKVAKRGQDVALRCDPISGHVSLFWYQQALGQGPEFLTYFQNEAQLDKSGLPSDRFFAERPEGSVSTLKIQRTQQEDSAVYLCASSLVLDRGSGYTFGSGTRLTVV.

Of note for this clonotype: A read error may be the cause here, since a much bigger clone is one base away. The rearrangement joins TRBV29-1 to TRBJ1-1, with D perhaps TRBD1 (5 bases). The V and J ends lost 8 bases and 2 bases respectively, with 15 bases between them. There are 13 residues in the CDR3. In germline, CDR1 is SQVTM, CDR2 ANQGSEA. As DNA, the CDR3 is TGCAGCATTCGCCGGCAGGGAAACACTGAAGCTTTCTTT. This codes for CSIRRQGNTEAFF.

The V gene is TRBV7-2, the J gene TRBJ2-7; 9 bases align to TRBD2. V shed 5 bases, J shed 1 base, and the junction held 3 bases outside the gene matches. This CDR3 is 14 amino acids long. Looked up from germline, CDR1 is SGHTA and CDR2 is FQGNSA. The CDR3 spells CASSRLADSYEQYF. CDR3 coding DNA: TGTGCCAGCAGCCGACTAGCGGATTCCTACGAGCAGTACTTC.

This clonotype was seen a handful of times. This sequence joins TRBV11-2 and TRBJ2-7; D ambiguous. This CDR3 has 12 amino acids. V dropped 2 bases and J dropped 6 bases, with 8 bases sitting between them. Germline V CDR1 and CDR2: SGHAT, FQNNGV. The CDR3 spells CASSLIHGEQYF. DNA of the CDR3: TGTGCCAGCAGCTTAATACATGGCGAGCAGTACTTC.

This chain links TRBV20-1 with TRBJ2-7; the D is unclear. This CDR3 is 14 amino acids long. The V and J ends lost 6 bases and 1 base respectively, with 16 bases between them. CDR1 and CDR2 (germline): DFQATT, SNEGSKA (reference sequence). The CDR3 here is CSAGEVWVSYEQYF. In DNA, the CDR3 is TGCAGTGCCGGCGAGGTCTGGGTTTCCTACGAGCAGTACTTC.

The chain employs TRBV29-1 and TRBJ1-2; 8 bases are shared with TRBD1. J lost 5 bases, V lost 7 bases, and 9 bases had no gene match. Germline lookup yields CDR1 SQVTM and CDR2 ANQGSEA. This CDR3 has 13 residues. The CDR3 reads CSADGQGGYGYTF. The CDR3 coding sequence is TGCAGCGCAGATGGACAGGGAGGATATGGCTACACCTTC.

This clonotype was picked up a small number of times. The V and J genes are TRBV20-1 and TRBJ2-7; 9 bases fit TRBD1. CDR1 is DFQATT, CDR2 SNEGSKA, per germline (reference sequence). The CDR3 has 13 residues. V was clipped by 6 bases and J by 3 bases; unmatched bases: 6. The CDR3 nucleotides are TGCAGTGCCGGCGGGACAGGGTTCTACGAGCAGTACTTC. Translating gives CSAGGTGFYEQYF.

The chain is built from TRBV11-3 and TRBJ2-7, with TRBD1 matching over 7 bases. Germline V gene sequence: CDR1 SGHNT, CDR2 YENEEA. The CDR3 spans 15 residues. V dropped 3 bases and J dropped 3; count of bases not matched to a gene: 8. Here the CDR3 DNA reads TGTGCCAGCAGCTTCGCCGGGACAGCCTACTACGAGCAGTACTTC. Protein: CASSFAGTAYYEQYF.

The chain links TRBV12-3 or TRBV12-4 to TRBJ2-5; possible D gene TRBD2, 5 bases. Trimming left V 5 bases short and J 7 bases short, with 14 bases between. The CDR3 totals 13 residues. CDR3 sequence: CASSTAVLGTQYF. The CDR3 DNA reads TGTGCCAGCAGTACAGCGGTTCTAGGGACCCAGTACTTC.

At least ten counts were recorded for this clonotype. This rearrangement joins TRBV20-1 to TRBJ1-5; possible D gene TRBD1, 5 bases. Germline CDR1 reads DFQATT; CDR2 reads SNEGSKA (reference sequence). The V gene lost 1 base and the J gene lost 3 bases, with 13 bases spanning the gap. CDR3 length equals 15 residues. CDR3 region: CSARAISGPNQPQHF. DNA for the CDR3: TGCAGTGCTAGAGCCATCTCAGGGCCCAATCAGCCCCAGCATTTT.